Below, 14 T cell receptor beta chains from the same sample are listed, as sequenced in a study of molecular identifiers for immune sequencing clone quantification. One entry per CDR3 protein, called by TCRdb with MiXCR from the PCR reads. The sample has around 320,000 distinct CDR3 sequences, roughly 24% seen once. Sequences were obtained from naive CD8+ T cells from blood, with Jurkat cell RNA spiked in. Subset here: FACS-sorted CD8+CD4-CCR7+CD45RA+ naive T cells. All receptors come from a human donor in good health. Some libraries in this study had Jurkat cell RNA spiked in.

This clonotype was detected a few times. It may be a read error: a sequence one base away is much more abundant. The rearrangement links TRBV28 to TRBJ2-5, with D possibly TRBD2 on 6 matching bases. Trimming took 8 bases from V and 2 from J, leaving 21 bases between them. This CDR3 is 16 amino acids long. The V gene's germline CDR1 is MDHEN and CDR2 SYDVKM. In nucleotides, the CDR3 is TGTGCCAGCGGCAAACCTTGGGACTCCCGACAAGAGACCCAGTACTTC. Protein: CASGKPWDSRQETQYF. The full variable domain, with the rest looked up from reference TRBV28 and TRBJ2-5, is DVKVTQSSRYLVKRTGEKVFLECVQDMDHENMFWYRQDPGLGLRLIYFSYDVKMKEKGDIPEGYSVSREKKERFSLILESASTNQTSMYLCASGKPWDSRQETQYFGPGTRLLVL.

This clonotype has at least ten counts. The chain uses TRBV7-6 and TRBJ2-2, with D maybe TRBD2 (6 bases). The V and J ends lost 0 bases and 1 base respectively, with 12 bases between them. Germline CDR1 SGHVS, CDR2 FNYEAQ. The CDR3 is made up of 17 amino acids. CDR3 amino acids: CASSLALAGMNTGELFF. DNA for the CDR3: TGTGCCAGCAGCTTAGCTTTGGCGGGGATGAACACCGGGGAGCTGTTTTTT.

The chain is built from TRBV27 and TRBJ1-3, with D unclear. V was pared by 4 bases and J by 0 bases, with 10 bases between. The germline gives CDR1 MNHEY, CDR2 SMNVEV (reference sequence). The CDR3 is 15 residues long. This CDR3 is CASSSVGYSGNTIYF. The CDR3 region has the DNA TGTGCCAGCAGTTCAGTCGGTTACTCTGGAAACACCATATATTTT.

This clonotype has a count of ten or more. The CDR3 coding sequence is TGTGCCAGCAGCGTAGTGCCGGGGAATGAGCAGTTCTTC. Encoded protein: CASSVVPGNEQFF. The chain has TRBV9 and TRBJ2-1; the D gene is possibly TRBD2 (5 bases). This CDR3 is 13 amino acids long. Germline V gene sequence: CDR1 SGDLS, CDR2 YYNGEE. Trimming pared 0 bases from V and 7 bases from J, leaving 8 bases between.

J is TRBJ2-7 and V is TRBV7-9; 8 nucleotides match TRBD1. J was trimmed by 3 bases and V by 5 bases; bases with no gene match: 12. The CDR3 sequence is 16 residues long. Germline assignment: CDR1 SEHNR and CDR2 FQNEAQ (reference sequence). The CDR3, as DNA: TGTGCCAGCAGCCCGAAGACTCCGGGACAGGTCTACGAGCAGTACTTC. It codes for CASSPKTPGQVYEQYF.

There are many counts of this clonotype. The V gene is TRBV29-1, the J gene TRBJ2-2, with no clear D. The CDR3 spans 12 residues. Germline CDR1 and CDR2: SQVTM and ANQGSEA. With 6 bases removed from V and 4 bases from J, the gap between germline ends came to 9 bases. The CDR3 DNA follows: TGCAGCGTCCTGTCCGCCACCGGGGAGCTGTTTTTT. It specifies CSVLSATGELFF.

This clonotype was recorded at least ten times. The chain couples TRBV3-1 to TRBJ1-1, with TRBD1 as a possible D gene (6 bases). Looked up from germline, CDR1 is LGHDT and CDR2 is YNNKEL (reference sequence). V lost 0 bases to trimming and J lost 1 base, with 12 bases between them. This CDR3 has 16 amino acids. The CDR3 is CASSQDFRGWNTEAFF. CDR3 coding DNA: TGTGCCAGCAGCCAAGATTTTAGGGGGTGGAACACTGAAGCTTTCTTT.

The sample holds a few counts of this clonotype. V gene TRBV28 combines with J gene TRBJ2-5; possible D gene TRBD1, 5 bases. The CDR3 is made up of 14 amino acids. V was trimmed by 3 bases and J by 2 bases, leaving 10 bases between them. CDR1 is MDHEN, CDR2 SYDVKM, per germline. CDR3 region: CASSFRQPQETQYF. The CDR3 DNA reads TGTGCCAGCAGTTTCCGACAGCCTCAAGAGACCCAGTACTTC. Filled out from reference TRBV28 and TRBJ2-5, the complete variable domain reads DVKVTQSSRYLVKRTGEKVFLECVQDMDHENMFWYRQDPGLGLRLIYFSYDVKMKEKGDIPEGYSVSREKKERFSLILESASTNQTSMYLCASSFRQPQETQYFGPGTRLLVL.

CDR3 residues: CASSEAASRTYGYTF. CDR3 nucleotide sequence: TGTGCCAGCAGTGAAGCTGCCAGCCGGACCTATGGCTACACCTTC. This chain joins TRBV2 and TRBJ1-2; D call uncertain. CDR1 and CDR2 (germline): SNHLY, FYNNEI. The CDR3 contains 15 residues. The V and J ends lost 0 bases and 4 bases respectively, with 12 bases between them.

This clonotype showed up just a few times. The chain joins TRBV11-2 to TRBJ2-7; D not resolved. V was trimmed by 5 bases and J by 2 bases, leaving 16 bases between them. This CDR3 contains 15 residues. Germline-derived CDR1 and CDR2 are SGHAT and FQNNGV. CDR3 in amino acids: CASSPPTRSTYEQYF. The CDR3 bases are TGTGCCAGCAGCCCGCCCACCCGCAGCACCTACGAGCAGTACTTC.

The CDR3 DNA sequence: TGTGCCAGCAGCGGGGGAAGGGTGACAGATACGCAGTATTTT. As protein: CASSGGRVTDTQYF. The chain links TRBV9 to TRBJ2-3; no clear D. V lost 3 bases, J lost 3 bases, and 11 bases lay in between. The V gene's germline CDR1 is SGDLS and CDR2 YYNGEE. The CDR3 sequence is 14 residues long.

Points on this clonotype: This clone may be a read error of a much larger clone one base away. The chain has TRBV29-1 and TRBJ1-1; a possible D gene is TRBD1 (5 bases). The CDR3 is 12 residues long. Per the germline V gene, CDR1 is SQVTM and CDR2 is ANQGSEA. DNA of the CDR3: TGCAGCGTTTCCGAAGGGGTGACTGAAGCTGTCTTT. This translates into CSVSEGVTEAVF. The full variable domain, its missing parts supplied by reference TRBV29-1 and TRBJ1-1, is SAVISQKPSRDICQRGTSLTIQCQVDSQVTMMFWYRQQPGQSLTLIATANQGSEATYESGFVIDKFPISRPNLTFSTLTVSNMSPEDSSIYLCSVSEGVTEAVFGQGTRLTVV.

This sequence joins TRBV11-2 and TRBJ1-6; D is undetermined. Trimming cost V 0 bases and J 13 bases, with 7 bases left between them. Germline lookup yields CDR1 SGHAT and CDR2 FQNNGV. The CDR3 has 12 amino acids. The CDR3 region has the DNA TGTGCCAGCAGCTTAGATGTATCCCCCCTCCACTTT. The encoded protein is CASSLDVSPLHF.

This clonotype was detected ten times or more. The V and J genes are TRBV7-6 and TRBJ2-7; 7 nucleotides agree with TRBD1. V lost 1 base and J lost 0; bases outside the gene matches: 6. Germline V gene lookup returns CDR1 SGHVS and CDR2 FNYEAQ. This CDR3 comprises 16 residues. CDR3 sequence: CASSLGGTASSYEQYF. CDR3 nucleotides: TGTGCCAGCAGCTTAGGTGGGACAGCGAGCTCCTACGAGCAGTACTTC.